These T cell receptor beta chains were read from a single sample in a study of regulatory T cells in long-lasting Graves disease. TCRdb used MiXCR to reprocess the multiplex PCR reads, holding one entry per CDR3 protein. Seen here are around 400,000 distinct CDR3 sequences, 20% to 30% observed once, and the top ten hold 26%. The sequences come from peripheral blood mononuclear cells (PBMCs), collected when the disease was refractory, from a patient treated with antithyroid drugs. The receptors were gathered from a female donor with Graves disease. CDR3s include the opening cysteine and the closing phenylalanine or tryptophan. Fields, in order: clone size, D gene, J gene, V gene, CDR3 protein, CDR3 DNA. D genes are given only for firm matches. Part of the rows lack a size; the others show once, few, many or a class for expanded clones.

-	-	TRBJ2-5	TRBV7-9	CASSSLETQHF	TGTGCCAGCAGCTCCCTCGAGACCCAGCACTTC
-	-	TRBJ2-7	TRBV4-3	CASSRGGSPGPYEQYF	TGCGCCAGCAGCCGCGGAGGCTCCCCGGGGCCCTACGAGCAGTACTTC
-	TRBD2	TRBJ2-5	TRBV5-6	CASSFGPSGREETQYF	TGTGCCAGCAGCTTCGGGCCTAGCGGGAGAGAAGAGACCCAGTACTTC
many	TRBD1	TRBJ1-5	TRBV6-1	CASSEDRGGQPQHF	TGTGCCAGCAGTGAGGACAGGGGCGGACAGCCCCAGCATTTT
many	-	TRBJ2-5	TRBV11-2	CASSGPPTETQYF	TGTGCCAGCAGCGGACCGCCGACAGAGACCCAGTACTTC
few	-	TRBJ2-2	TRBV12-3/TRBV12-4	CASSTRGIAGELFF	TGTGCCAGCAGCACGAGAGGGATAGCCGGGGAGCTGTTTTTT
-	-	TRBJ2-2	TRBV3-1	CASSQVADTGELFF	TGTGCCAGCAGCCAAGTGGCAGACACCGGGGAGCTGTTTTTT
few	-	TRBJ1-2	TRBV5-6	CASRPTWPETDNYGYTF	TGTGCCAGCAGACCGACGTGGCCAGAGACTGATAACTATGGCTACACCTTC
-	TRBD2	TRBJ2-5	TRBV20-1	CSAREYLRAGVKETQYF	TGCAGTGCTAGAGAATATCTTCGGGCGGGAGTTAAAGAGACCCAGTACTTC
-	-	TRBJ1-6	TRBV5-4	CASTNPGSSPLHF	TGTGCCAGTACAAATCCGGGATCTTCACCCCTCCACTTT
few	-	TRBJ1-6	TRBV19	CASSPADRGGRGGTPLHF	TGTGCCAGTAGTCCTGCCGACCGTGGGGGGCGAGGTGGGACACCCCTCCACTTT
-	-	TRBJ2-7	TRBV30	CAWRQGSYEQYF	TGTGCCTGGAGACAGGGATCCTACGAGCAGTACTTC
many	-	TRBJ2-1	TRBV2	CASSELGTPKLHEQFF	TGTGCCAGCAGTGAACTAGGGACGCCCAAGCTTCATGAGCAGTTCTTC
-	-	TRBJ1-5	TRBV29-1	CSVTPRITGSNQPQHF	TGCAGCGTTACCCCCAGGATTACGGGAAGCAATCAGCCCCAGCATTTT
-	-	TRBJ2-3	TRBV9	CASSVDGSPTDTQYF	TGTGCCAGCAGCGTAGACGGGAGTCCCACAGATACGCAGTATTTT
-	-	TRBJ2-3	TRBV24-1	CATSEADTQYF	TGTGCCACCAGTGAGGCTGATACGCAGTATTTT
-	-	TRBJ2-5	TRBV7-2	CASSLKLTQYF	TGTGCCAGCAGCTTAAAGCTAACCCAGTACTTC
many	-	TRBJ2-5	TRBV28	CASSSGGVSRETQYF	TGTGCCAGCAGTTCTGGGGGCGTGAGCAGAGAGACCCAGTACTTC
-	-	TRBJ2-7	TRBV19	CASSIDRDGSGEQYF	TGTGCCAGTAGTATAGACAGGGATGGATCGGGGGAGCAGTACTTC
few	-	TRBJ2-7	TRBV19	CASSTVPGTQRQYF	TGTGCCAGTAGTACCGTCCCCGGGACACAGAGGCAGTACTTC
many	-	TRBJ1-2	TRBV2	CASNPDPPPAGYTF	TGTGCCAGCAACCCAGACCCCCCTCCGGCTGGCTACACCTTC
-	-	TRBJ2-1	TRBV7-2	CASSLVPGRYEQFF	TGTGCCAGCAGCTTAGTCCCCGGGCGCTATGAGCAGTTCTTC
few	TRBD2	TRBJ2-3	TRBV28	CASRGYDGLAGGPSLPDTQYF	TGTGCCAGCAGAGGCTACGACGGGCTAGCGGGAGGGCCCTCCTTGCCAGATACGCAGTATTTT
few	TRBD2	TRBJ2-2	TRBV6-2/TRBV6-3	CASNAGLAIYHGELFF	TGTGCCAGCAATGCCGGACTAGCGATATATCACGGGGAGCTGTTTTTT
many	-	TRBJ2-6	TRBV29-1	CSVGSTTAGANVLTF	TGCAGCGTTGGATCCACAACCGCTGGGGCCAACGTCCTGACTTTC
-	-	TRBJ1-1	TRBV18	CASSPQEGHAMGTEAFF	TGTGCCAGCTCACCCCAGGAGGGGCACGCTATGGGCACTGAAGCTTTCTTT
few	-	TRBJ1-4	TRBV24-1	CATTTGTNEKLFF	TGTGCCACTACTACAGGGACTAATGAAAAACTGTTTTTT
-	-	TRBJ2-7	TRBV29-1	CSVAKGGYEQYF	TGCAGCGTAGCAAAGGGCGGGTACGAGCAGTACTTC
many	-	TRBJ2-2	TRBV2	CASSEQGPTGELFF	TGTGCCAGCAGTGAACAGGGTCCCACCGGGGAGCTGTTTTTT
many	-	TRBJ2-7	TRBV2	CASSARQPYEQYF	TGTGCCAGCAGTGCGAGACAGCCCTACGAGCAGTACTTC
-	-	TRBJ2-1	TRBV5-1	CASSLEVSYNEQFF	TGCGCCAGCAGCTTGGAGGTCTCCTACAATGAGCAGTTCTTC
-	-	TRBJ2-3	TRBV30	CAWSAGLRLWDTQYF	TGTGCCTGGAGTGCGGGGCTGCGCCTATGGGATACGCAGTATTTT
-	-	TRBJ2-5	TRBV6-1	CASRTRQIQETQYF	TGTGCCAGCAGAACCAGACAGATCCAAGAGACCCAGTACTTC
few	TRBD2	TRBJ2-7	TRBV6-2/TRBV6-3	CASSYRKGGYEQYF	TGTGCCAGCAGTTATCGGAAGGGAGGGTACGAGCAGTACTTC
few	TRBD1	TRBJ2-5	TRBV5-1	CASSSPGGVQETQYF	TGCGCCAGCAGCTCGCCAGGGGGTGTCCAAGAGACCCAGTACTTC
many	TRBD1	TRBJ1-1	TRBV2	CASREGGGGTGEAFF	TGTGCCAGCAGGGAAGGGGGAGGGGGCACTGGTGAAGCTTTCTTT
-	TRBD2	TRBJ2-7	TRBV24-1	CATYLPSPGLAGDEQYF	TGTGCCACCTACCTACCTTCCCCGGGACTAGCGGGAGATGAGCAGTACTTC
-	TRBD1	TRBJ1-2	TRBV28	CASSLGTGVGYTF	TGTGCCAGCAGTTTGGGGACAGGGGTTGGCTACACCTTC
-	-	TRBJ2-2	TRBV5-1	CASSWGGQVNTGELFF	TGCGCCAGCAGCTGGGGGGGACAGGTGAACACCGGGGAGCTGTTTTTT
many	-	TRBJ2-2	TRBV12-3/TRBV12-4	CASKVAGELFF	TGTGCCAGCAAAGTCGCCGGGGAGCTGTTTTTT
many	-	TRBJ1-5	TRBV27	CASRRYYGQNQPQHF	TGTGCCAGCAGACGTTATTATGGACAGAATCAGCCCCAGCATTTT
-	TRBD2	TRBJ2-2	TRBV2	CASNKEGALAGGPGGELFF	TGTGCCAGCAACAAAGAGGGGGCCCTAGCGGGAGGGCCCGGCGGGGAGCTGTTTTTT
few	-	TRBJ1-1	TRBV18	CASSPQNSRNTEAFF	TGTGCCAGCTCACCACAGAACAGCCGGAACACTGAAGCTTTCTTT